A single sample is the source of the 2 T cell receptor beta chains below, sequenced in a study of long-term antiretroviral therapy in people with HIV. Assay version v3.0 of immunoSEQ was used, and it was run at survey level. Assay used: immunoSEQ multiplex PCR; TCRdb lists only in-frame clones, some missing. The sample holds about 16,000 clones, 70% to 90% seen once. The sequenced sample was unsorted PBMCs, obtained 0.5 years after starting antiretroviral therapy. Receptors originate from a woman aged 40 to 55 with HIV.

This chain joins TRBV21-1 and TRBJ2-7. TRBV21-1 is a pseudogene segment. CDR3 length: 17 amino acids. CDR3 protein: CASSNPLKNSTVWEQYF. DNA for the CDR3: TGTGCCAGCAGCAATCCCCTCAAAAACTCGACGGTCTGGGAGCAGTACTTC.

This rearrangement joins TRBV6-4 to TRBJ1-5; D is uncertain. Germline CDR1 MRHNA, CDR2 SNTAGT. V was clipped by 2 bases and J by 4 bases, with 6 bases between them. The CDR3 runs 13 residues. CDR3 amino acids: CASSDQVNQPQHF. The CDR3 nucleotides are TGTGCCAGCAGTGACCAGGTTAATCAGCCCCAGCATTTT.